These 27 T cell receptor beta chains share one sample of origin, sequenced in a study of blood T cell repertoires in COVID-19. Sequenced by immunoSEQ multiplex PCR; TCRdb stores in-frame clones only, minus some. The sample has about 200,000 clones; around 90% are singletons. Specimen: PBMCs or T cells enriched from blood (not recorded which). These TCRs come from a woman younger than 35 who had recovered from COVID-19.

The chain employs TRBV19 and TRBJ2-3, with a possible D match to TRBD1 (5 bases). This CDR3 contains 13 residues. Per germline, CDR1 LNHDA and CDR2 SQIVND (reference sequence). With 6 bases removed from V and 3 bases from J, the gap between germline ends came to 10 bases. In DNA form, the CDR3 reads TGTGCCAGTAGACAGGTCGGGACAGATACGCAGTATTTT. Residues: CASRQVGTDTQYF. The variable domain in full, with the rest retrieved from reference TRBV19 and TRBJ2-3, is DGGITQSPKYLFRKEGQNVTLSCEQNLNHDAMYWYRQDPGQGLRLIYYSQIVNDFQKGDIAEGYSVSREKKESFPLTVTSAQKNPTAFYLCASRQVGTDTQYFGPGTRLTVL.

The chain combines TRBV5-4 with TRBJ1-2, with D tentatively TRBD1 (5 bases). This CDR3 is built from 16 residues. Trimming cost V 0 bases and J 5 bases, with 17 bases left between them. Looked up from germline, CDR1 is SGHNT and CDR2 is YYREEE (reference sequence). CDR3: CASSLDAGWTAYGYTF. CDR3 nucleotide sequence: TGTGCCAGCAGCTTGGACGCAGGGTGGACGGCTTATGGCTACACCTTC.

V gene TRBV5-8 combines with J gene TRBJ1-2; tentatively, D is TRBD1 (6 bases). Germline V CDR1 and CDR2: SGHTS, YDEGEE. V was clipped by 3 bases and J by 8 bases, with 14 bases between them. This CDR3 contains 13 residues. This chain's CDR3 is CASSSWDKRGYTF. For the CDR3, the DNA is TGTGCCAGCAGCTCGTGGGACAAACGGGGCTACACCTTC.

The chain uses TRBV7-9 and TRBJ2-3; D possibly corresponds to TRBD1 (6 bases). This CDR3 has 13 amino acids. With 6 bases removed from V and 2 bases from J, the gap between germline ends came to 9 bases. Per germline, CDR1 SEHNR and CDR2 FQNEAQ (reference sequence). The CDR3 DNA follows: TGTGCCAGCAGATGGACAGTCACAGATACGCAGTATTTT. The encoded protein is CASRWTVTDTQYF. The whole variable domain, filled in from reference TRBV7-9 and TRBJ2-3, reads DTGVSQNPRHKITKRGQNVTFRCDPISEHNRLYWYRQTLGQGPEFLTYFQNEAQLEKSRLLSDRFSAERPKGSFSTLEIQRTEQGDSAMYLCASRWTVTDTQYFGPGTRLTVL.

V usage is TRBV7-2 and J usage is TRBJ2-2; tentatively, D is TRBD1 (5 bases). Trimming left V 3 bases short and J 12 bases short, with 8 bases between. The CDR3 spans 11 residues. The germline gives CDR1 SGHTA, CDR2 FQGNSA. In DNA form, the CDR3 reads TGTGCCAGCAGCTTGCGACAGAAGCTGTTTTTT. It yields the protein CASSLRQKLFF. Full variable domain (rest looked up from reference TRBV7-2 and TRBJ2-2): GAGVSQSPSNKVTEKGKDVELRCDPISGHTALYWYRQSLGQGLEFLIYFQGNSAPDKSGLPSDRFSAERTGGSVSTLTIQRTQQEDSAVYLCASSLRQKLFFGEGSRLTVL.

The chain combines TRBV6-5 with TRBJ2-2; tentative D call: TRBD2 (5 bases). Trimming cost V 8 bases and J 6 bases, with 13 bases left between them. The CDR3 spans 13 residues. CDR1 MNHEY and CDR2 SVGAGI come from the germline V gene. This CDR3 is CASYSGEAGELFF. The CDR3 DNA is TGTGCCAGCTACTCCGGGGAAGCCGGGGAGCTGTTTTTT.

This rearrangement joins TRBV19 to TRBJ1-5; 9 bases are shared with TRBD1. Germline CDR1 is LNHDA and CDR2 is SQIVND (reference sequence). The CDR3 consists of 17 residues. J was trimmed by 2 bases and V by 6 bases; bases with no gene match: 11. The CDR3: CASSPPGQGAGNQPQHF. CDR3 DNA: TGTGCCAGTAGCCCACCGGGACAGGGAGCGGGCAATCAGCCCCAGCATTTT.

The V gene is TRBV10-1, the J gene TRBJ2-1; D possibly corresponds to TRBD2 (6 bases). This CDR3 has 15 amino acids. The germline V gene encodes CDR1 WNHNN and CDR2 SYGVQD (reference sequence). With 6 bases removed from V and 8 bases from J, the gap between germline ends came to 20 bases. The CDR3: CASSVTGDKRDEQFF. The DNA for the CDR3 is TGCGCCAGCAGCGTTACGGGGGATAAGAGGGATGAGCAGTTCTTC.

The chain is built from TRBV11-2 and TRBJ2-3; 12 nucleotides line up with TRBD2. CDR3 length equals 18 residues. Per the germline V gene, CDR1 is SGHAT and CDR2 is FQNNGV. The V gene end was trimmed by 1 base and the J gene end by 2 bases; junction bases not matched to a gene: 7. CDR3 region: CASSLGPLAGGLTDTQYF. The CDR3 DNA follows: TGTGCCAGCAGCTTAGGCCCACTAGCGGGGGGACTCACAGATACGCAGTATTTT. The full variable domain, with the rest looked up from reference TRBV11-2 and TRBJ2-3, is EAGVAQSPRYKIIEKRQSVAFWCNPISGHATLYWYQQILGQGPKLLIQFQNNGVVDDSQLPKDRFSAERLKGVDSTLKIQPAKLEDSAVYLCASSLGPLAGGLTDTQYFGPGTRLTVL.

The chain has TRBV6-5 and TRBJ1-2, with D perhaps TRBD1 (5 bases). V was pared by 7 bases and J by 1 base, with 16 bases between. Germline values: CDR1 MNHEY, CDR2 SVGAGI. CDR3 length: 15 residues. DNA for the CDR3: TGTGCCAGCAACAGCAAGGGGCTTGGTAACTATGGCTACACCTTC. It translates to CASNSKGLGNYGYTF.

CDR3 region: CATSRGGENYGYTF. In DNA form, the CDR3 reads TGTGCCACCAGCAGAGGAGGTGAGAACTATGGCTACACCTTC. The rearrangement uses TRBV15 and TRBJ1-2; D unclear. The CDR3 has 14 residues. Germline V CDR1 and CDR2: LNHNV, YYDKDF (reference sequence). Trimming left V 1 base short and J 2 bases short, with 8 bases between.

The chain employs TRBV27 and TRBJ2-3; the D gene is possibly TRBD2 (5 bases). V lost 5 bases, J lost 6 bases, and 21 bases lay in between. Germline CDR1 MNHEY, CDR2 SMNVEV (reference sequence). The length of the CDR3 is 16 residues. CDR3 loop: CASSPSTRGLHDTQYF. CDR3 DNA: TGTGCCAGCAGTCCCTCGACTCGAGGGCTACATGATACGCAGTATTTT.

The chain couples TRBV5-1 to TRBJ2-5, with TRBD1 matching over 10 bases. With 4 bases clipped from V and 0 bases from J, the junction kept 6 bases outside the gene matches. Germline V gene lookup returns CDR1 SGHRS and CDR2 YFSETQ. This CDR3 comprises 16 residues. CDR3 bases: TGCGCCAGCAGCCTGGGACAGGGGCTGAACCAAGAGACCCAGTACTTC. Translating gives CASSLGQGLNQETQYF.

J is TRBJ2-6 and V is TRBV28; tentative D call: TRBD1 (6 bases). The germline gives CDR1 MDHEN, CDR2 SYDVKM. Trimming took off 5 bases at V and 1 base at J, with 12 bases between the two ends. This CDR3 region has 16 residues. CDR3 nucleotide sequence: TGTGCCAGCAGTGCCGGGACACCGTCTGGGGCCAACGTCCTGACTTTC. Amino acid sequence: CASSAGTPSGANVLTF. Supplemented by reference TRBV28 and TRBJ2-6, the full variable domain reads DVKVTQSSRYLVKRTGEKVFLECVQDMDHENMFWYRQDPGLGLRLIYFSYDVKMKEKGDIPEGYSVSREKKERFSLILESASTNQTSMYLCASSAGTPSGANVLTFGAGSRLTVL.

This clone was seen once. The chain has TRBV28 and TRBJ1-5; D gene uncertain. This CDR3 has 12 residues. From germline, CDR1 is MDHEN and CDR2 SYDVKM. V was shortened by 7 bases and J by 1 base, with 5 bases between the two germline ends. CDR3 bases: TGTGCCAGCACGGGGAGCAATCAGCCCCAGCATTTT. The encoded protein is CASTGSNQPQHF.

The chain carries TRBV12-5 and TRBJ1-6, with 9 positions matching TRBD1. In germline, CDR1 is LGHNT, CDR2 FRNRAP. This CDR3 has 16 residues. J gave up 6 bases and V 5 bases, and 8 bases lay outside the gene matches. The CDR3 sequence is CASGPVGQGVNSPLHF. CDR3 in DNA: TGTGCTAGTGGTCCTGTGGGACAGGGAGTTAATTCACCCCTCCACTTT.

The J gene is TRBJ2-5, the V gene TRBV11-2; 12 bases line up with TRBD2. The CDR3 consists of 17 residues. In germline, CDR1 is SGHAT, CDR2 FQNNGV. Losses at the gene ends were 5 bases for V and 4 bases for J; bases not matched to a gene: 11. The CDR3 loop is CASSRGLAGSARETQYF. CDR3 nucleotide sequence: TGTGCCAGCAGCCGCGGACTAGCGGGGTCGGCGCGAGAGACCCAGTACTTC.

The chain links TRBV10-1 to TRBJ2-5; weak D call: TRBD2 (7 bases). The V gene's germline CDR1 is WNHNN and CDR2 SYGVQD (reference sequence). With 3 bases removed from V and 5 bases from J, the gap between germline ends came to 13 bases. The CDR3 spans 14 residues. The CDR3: CASSEGGADETQYF. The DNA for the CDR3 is TGCGCCAGCAGTGAAGGGGGGGCGGACGAGACCCAGTACTTC.

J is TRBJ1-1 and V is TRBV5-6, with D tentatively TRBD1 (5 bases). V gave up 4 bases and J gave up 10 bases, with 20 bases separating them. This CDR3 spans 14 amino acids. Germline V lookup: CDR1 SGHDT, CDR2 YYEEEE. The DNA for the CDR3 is TGTGCCAGCAGCCCCTTTGACAGCCCTGTCGGAGCTTTCTTT. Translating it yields CASSPFDSPVGAFF.

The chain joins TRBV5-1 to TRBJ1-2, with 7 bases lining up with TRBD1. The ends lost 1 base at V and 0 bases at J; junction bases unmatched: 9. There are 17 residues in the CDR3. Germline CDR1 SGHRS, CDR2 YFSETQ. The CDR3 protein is CASSLQGTDLPNYGYTF. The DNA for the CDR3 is TGCGCCAGCAGCTTGCAGGGGACAGACCTTCCTAACTATGGCTACACCTTC.

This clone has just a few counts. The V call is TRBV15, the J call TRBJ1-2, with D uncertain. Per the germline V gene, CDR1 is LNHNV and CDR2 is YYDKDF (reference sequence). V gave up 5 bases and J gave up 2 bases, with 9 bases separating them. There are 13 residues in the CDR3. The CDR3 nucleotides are TGTGCCACCAGCGAGGTCGCGAACTATGGCTACACCTTC. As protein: CATSEVANYGYTF.

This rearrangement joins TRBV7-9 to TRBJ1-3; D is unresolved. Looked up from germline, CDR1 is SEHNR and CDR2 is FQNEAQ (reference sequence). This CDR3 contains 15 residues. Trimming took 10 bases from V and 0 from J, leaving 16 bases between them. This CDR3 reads CAIHNAKNSGNTIYF. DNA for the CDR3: TGTGCCATTCACAATGCCAAAAACTCTGGAAACACCATATATTTT.

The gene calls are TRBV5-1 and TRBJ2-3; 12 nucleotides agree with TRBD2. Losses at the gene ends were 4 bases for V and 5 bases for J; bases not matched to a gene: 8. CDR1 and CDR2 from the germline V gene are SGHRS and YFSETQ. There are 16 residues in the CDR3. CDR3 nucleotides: TGCGCCAGCAGCCCGCTAGCGGGGGGGCCGGAAGATACGCAGTATTTT. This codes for CASSPLAGGPEDTQYF.

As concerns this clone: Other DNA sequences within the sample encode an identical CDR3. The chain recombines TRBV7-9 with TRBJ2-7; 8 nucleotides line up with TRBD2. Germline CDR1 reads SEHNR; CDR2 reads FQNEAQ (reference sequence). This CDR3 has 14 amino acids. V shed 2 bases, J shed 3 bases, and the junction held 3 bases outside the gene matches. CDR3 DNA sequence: TGTGCCAGCAGCTTAACAAGCGGGAGCTACGAGCAGTACTTC. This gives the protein CASSLTSGSYEQYF.

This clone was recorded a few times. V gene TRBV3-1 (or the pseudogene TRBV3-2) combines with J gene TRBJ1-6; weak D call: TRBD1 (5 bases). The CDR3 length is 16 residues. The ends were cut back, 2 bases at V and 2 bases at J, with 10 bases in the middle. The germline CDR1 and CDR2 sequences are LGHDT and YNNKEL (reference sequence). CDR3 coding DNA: TGTGCCAGCAGCCAATCTCAGGGTACCTATAATTCACCCCTCCACTTT. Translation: CASSQSQGTYNSPLHF.

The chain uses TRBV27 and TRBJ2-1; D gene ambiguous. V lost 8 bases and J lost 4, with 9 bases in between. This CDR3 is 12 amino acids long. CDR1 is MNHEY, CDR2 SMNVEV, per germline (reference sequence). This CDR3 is CASLGTYNEQFF. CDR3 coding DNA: TGTGCCAGCCTTGGTACTTACAATGAGCAGTTCTTC.

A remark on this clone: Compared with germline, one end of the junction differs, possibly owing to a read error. This CDR3 is CASSSQTGAGNTIYF. CDR3 DNA: TGTGCCAGCAGCTCCCAGACAGGGGCTGGCAACACCATATATTTT. The chain has TRBV7-9 and TRBJ1-3; 8 positions match TRBD1. The CDR3 loop spans 15 amino acids. The germline V gene encodes CDR1 SEHNR and CDR2 FQNEAQ (reference sequence).